This entry features one T cell receptor (beta chain) sequence. This sample stems from a study of blood T cells in healthy people across ages. On the study more broadly: Template switching recovered approximately one barcoded beta molecule for every two T cells.

A second about 7 to 11 cycle PCR used barcoded and J-beta primers. TCRdb redid the calling of the 5' RACE reads with MiXCR, one entry per CDR3 protein. This table holds 700,000 to 950,000 distinct CDR3 sequences, about 40% found once. The V segment lost 0 bases and the J segment 6 bases; nucleotides outside the gene matches: 2. This CDR3 contains 14 residues. The germline CDR1 and CDR2 sequences are DFQATT and SNEGSKA (reference sequence). Sample donors were healthy Caucasian individuals that came from Russia, aged roughly 6 to 90. V is TRBV20-1 and J is TRBJ2-3; 11 nucleotides align to TRBD2. The clonotype originates from a woman in her sixties in good health. Sequences were obtained from blood. CDR3 in amino acids: CSARDPSGGDTQYF. In nucleotides, the CDR3 is TGCAGTGCTAGAGATCCTAGCGGGGGGGATACGCAGTATTTT.